This T cell receptor (beta chain) derives from a study of beta chain features in type 1 diabetes listed by TCRdb under 2018. For the study in its entirety: No differences in mean age, gender distribution, total cell number or subset yield were found between patients and healthy donors. A total of under 120,000,000 sorted cells were examined across all samples, and RNA yield correlated strongly with the number of cells per subset. In the study, TCRB repertoires of sorted circulating CD4+ T cell subsets from recently diagnosed type 1 diabetes patients were compared with those of matched healthy donors. Regulatory and stem cell-like memory subsets were obtained from only 8 patients and roughly 8 healthy donors, while naive and central memory subsets were obtained from all 30 or so donors. Paper-wide results and their limitations: Naive, central memory and regulatory TCRB repertoires appeared to be more alike among patients than among healthy donors. At VDJ recombination sites, patients with type 1 diabetes made fewer insertions and deleted more nucleotides, a pattern implying thymic rearrangement abnormalities. Because small numbers of individuals were included in the HLA sub-analyses, any influence of HLA type on TCRB rearrangement was left unresolved. In all four CD4+ subsets, TCRB CDR3 length was moderately but significantly shorter in type 1 diabetes patients. PCR might favor shorter templates, but patient and control samples were amplified and corrected together, so any skew would affect both groups equally. Sequencing cDNA rather than genomic DNA could over-represent highly expressing activated cells, although activation and CD3 levels did not differ between groups.

This clone was detected a few times. Which antigen it targets is not known. No clone much larger than this one lies a single base away; base qualities are absent. Each donor gave one peripheral blood draw, averaging around 120 mL, which was collected into heparinised tubes. Using a panel that included CD45RO, CCR7, CD25, CD127, CD95 and CD27, naive, central memory, regulatory and stem cell-like memory CD4+ T cells were sorted on a BD FACSAria II. Every sorted population had a purity above 98%. PBMCs were separated immediately by Lymphoprep density gradient centrifugation and were stained directly, without being cultured. So that batch effects would be minimized, each experiment stained and sorted samples in pairs, pairing one healthy donor with one patient. The High Capacity cDNA Reverse Transcription Kit was used to reverse transcribe all of the isolated RNA, meaning that expressed TCRB transcripts were what got sequenced. Deep immunoSEQ sequencing was applied to naive, central memory and regulatory T cell samples, giving an average of roughly 3.3 million total reads per sample. After sorted cells were lysed in RLT buffer, RNA was extracted with DNase-treated RNeasy Micro or Mini kits, with the choice depending on cell number. Each cell subset was processed separately to prevent cross-contamination, with patient and healthy donor samples processed together. The immunoSEQ multiplex PCR was used to amplify TCRB sequences from cDNA, generating 87-bp fragments that spanned the CDR3 region. Sequencing of the amplicons was performed on the Illumina HiSeq platform. The original methods were these. Synthetic template baselines were used to correct PCR bias computationally, reads within Hamming distance 2 were collapsed, and singletons that could not be merged were discarded. Reads were aligned to IMGT to assign V, D and J genes, CDR3 length, and insertions or deletions at six rearrangement sites. Within each subset, clonotype counts were normalized to the number of sorted cells before true diversity and Gini coefficients were calculated with the tcR R package. The overlap coefficient, calculated on TCRB nucleotide sequences, was used to measure repertoire sharing. As a proxy for the pre-selection repertoire, out-of-frame TCRB sequences from naive cells were analyzed. The clones in this table, taken by TCRdb from immuneACCESS, are in-frame only. Not every clone is retained; where verified, under half of the shortfall comes from an unresolved V gene, and the cause of the rest is unknown. V and J calls and clone size follow that table, whereas D and trimming were derived from the DNA. For this sample there are about 250,000 clones; 12% to 15% appear just once. The ten largest clones capture approximately 0.024% of the sample.

Sequencing was done on a sample of naive CD4+ T cells from blood. The cell subset or site label of this sample denotes: true naive CD4+ T cells. This receptor was obtained from a woman between 35 and 50 years old in good health.

The CDR3 has the sequence CASSYGGETQYF. The bases are TGTGCCAGCAGCTACGGGGGAGAGACCCAGTACTTC. The V and J segments used are TRBV7-2 and TRBJ2-5; the D region possibly corresponds to TRBD2 (6 bases align). The germline V gene specifies SGHTA as CDR1 and FQGNSA as CDR2. The CDR3 spans 12 residues, from the cysteine through the phenylalanine. The kept DNA is CDR3 alone, 36 bases in frame from the first base. V and J lose 4 bases and 4 bases, and a span of 7 bases separates them.